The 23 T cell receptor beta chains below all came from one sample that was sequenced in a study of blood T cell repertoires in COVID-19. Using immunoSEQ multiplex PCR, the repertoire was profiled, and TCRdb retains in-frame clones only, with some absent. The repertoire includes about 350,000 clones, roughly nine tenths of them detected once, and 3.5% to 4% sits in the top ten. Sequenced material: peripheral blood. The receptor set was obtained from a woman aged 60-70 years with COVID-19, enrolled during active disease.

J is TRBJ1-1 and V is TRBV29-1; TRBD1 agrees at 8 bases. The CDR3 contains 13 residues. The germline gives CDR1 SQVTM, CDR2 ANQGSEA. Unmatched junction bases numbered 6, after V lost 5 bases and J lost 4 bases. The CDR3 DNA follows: TGCAGCGTTTCCACAGGGGGAGTCACTGAAGCTTTCTTT. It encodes CSVSTGGVTEAFF.

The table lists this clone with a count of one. The CDR3 nucleotides are TGTGCCAGCAGCCCGCGGACTAGCGGGAACACCGGGGAGCTGTTTTTT. As protein: CASSPRTSGNTGELFF. The chain links TRBV9 to TRBJ2-2; 10 nucleotides line up with TRBD2. The germline CDR1 and CDR2 sequences are SGDLS and YYNGEE. There are 16 residues in the CDR3. J lost 1 base, V lost 4 bases, and 4 bases had no gene match.

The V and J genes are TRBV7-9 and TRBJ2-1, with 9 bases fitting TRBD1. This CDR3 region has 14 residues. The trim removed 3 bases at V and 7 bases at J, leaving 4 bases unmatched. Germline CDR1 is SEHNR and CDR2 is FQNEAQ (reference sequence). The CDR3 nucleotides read TGTGCCAGCAGCTTGGGGACAGGGTATAATGAGCAGTTCTTC. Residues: CASSLGTGYNEQFF.

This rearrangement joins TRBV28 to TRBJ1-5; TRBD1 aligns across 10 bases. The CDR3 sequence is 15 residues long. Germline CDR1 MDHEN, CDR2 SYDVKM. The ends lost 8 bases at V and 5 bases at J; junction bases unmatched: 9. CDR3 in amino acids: CASSRGDRGYQPQHF. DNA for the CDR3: TGTGCCAGCTCACGCGGGGACAGGGGATATCAGCCCCAGCATTTT.

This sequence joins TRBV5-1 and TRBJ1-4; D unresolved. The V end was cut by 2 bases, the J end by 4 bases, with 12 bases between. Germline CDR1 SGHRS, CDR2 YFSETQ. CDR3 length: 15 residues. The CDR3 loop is CASSLGDVGNEKLFF. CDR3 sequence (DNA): TGCGCCAGCAGCTTAGGAGATGTCGGTAATGAAAAACTGTTTTTT. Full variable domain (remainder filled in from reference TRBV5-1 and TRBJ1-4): KAGVTQTPRYLIKTRGQQVTLSCSPISGHRSVSWYQQTPGQGLQFLFEYFSETQRNKGNFPGRFSGRQFSNSRSEMNVSTLELGDSALYLCASSLGDVGNEKLFFGSGTQLSVL.

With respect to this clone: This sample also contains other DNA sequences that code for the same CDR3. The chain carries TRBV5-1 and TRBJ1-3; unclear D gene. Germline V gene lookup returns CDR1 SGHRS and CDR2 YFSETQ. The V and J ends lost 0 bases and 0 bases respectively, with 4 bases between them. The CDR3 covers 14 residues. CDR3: CASSLGSSGNTIYF. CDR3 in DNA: TGCGCCAGCAGCTTGGGGAGCTCTGGAAACACCATATATTTT.

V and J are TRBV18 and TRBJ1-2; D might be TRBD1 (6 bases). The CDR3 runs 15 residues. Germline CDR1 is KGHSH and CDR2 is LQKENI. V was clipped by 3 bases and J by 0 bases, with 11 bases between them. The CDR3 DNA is TGTGCCAGCTCACCCAGGACAGATCCTAACTATGGCTACACCTTC. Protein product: CASSPRTDPNYGYTF.

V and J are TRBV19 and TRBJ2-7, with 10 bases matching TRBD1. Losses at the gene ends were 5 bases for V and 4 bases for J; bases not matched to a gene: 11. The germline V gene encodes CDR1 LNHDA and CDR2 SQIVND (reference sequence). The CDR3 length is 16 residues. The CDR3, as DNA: TGTGCCAGTAGTTCCGGGACAGGGGTCTTGTTTTACGAGCAGTACTTC. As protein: CASSSGTGVLFYEQYF. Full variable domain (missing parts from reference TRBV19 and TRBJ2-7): DGGITQSPKYLFRKEGQNVTLSCEQNLNHDAMYWYRQDPGQGLRLIYYSQIVNDFQKGDIAEGYSVSREKKESFPLTVTSAQKNPTAFYLCASSSGTGVLFYEQYFGPGTRLTVT.

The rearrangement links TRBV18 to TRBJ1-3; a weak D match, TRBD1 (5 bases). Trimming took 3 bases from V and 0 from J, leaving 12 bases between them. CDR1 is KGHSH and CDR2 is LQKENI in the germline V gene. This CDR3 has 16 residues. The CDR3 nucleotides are TGTGCCAGCTCACCGAGGACACTCCTCTCTGGAAACACCATATATTTT. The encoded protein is CASSPRTLLSGNTIYF.

The CDR3 loop is CASSFRSGDYEQYF. The CDR3 bases are TGTGCCAGCAGCTTTCGATCAGGGGACTACGAGCAGTACTTC. The gene calls are TRBV7-8 and TRBJ2-7; TRBD1 is a possible D gene (6 bases). CDR1 is SGHVS, CDR2 FQNEAQ, per germline. This CDR3 spans 14 amino acids. V lost 3 bases and J 3 bases, leaving 12 bases between the germline ends.

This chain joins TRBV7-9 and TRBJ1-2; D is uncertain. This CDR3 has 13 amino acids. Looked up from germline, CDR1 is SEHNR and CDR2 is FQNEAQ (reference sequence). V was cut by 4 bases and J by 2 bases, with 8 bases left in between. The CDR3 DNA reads TGTGCCAGCAGCTCTACCGGGAACTATGGCTACACCTTC. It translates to CASSSTGNYGYTF.

This CDR3 reads CASSPRGGTGGNTGELFF. CDR3 nucleotides: TGTGCCAGCAGCCCGAGGGGCGGGACAGGGGGTAACACCGGGGAGCTGTTTTTT. The chain recombines TRBV5-5 with TRBJ2-2; 11 positions match TRBD1. Germline V gene data show CDR1 as SGHKS and CDR2 as YYEKEE (reference sequence). The J segment lost 2 bases and the V segment lost 4 bases, leaving 10 bases of the junction unmatched. The CDR3 consists of 18 residues.

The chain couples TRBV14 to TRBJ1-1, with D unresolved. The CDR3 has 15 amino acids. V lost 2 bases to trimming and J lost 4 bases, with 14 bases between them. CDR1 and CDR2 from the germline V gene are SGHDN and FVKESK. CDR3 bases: TGTGCCAGCAGCCAAATGGGAGGCTTGGGCACTGAAGCTTTCTTT. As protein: CASSQMGGLGTEAFF.

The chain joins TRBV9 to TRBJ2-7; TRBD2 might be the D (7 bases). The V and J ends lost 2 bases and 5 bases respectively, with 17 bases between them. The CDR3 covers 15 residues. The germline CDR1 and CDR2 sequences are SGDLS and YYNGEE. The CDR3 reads CASSVGGAAGDEQYF. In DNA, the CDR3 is TGTGCCAGCAGCGTTGGGGGGGCGGCAGGAGACGAGCAGTACTTC.

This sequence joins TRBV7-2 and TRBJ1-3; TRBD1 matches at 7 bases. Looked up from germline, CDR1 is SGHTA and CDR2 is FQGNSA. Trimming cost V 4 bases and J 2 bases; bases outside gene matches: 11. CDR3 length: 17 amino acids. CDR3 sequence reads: CASSSQPGQLAGNTIYF. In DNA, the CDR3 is TGTGCCAGCAGCTCGCAACCGGGACAGTTAGCTGGAAACACCATATATTTT.

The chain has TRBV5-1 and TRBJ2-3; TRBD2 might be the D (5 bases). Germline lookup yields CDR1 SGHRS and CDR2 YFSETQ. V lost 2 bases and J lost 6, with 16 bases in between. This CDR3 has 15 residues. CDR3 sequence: CASSLETRVGDTQYF. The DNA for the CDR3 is TGCGCCAGCAGCTTAGAAACTAGAGTCGGCGATACGCAGTATTTT.

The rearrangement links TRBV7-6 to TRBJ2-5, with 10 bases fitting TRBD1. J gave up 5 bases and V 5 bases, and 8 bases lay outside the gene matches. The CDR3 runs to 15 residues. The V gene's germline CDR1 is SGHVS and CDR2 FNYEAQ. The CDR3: CASSPKTGGSETQYF. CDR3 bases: TGTGCCAGCAGCCCGAAGACAGGGGGCTCCGAGACCCAGTACTTC. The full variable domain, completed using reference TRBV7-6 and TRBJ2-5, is GAGVSQSPRYKVTKRGQDVALRCDPISGHVSLYWYRQALGQGPEFLTYFNYEAQQDKSGLPNDRFSAERPEGSISTLTIQRTEQRDSAMYRCASSPKTGGSETQYFGPGTRLLVL.

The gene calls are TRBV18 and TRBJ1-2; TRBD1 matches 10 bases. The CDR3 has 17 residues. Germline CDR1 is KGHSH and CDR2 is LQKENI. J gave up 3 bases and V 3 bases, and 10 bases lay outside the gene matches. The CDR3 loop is CASSPDRGRGLDYGYTF. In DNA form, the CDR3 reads TGTGCCAGCTCACCCGACAGGGGGCGCGGGTTGGACTATGGCTACACCTTC.

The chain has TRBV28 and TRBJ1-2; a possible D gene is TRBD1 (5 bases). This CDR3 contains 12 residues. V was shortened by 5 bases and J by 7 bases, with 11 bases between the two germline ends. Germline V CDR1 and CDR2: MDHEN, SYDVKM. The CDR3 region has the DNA TGTGCCAGCAGTACCACGGGGGTTGGCTACACCTTC. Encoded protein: CASSTTGVGYTF.

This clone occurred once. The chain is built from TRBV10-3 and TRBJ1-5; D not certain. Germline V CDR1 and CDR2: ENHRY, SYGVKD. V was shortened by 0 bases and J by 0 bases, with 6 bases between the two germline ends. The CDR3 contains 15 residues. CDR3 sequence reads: CAISESGNSNQPQHF. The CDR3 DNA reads TGTGCCATCAGTGAGTCCGGGAATAGCAATCAGCCCCAGCATTTT.

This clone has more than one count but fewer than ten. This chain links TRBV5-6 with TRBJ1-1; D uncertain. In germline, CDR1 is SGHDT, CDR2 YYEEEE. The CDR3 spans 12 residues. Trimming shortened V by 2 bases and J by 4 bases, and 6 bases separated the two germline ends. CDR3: CASSFLATEAFF. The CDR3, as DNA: TGTGCCAGCAGCTTTTTGGCCACTGAAGCTTTCTTT.

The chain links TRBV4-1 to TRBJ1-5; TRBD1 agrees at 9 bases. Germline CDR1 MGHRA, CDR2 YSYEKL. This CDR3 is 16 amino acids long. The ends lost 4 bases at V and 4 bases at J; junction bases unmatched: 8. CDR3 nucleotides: TGCGCCAGCAGCCCCAAGGTAGGACAGGGGAATCAGCCCCAGCATTTT. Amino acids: CASSPKVGQGNQPQHF.

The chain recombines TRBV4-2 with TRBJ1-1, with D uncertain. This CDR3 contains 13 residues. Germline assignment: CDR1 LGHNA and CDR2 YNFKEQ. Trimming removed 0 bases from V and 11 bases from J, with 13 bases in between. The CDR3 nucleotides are TGTGCCAGCAGCCAAGATCCCGGTCTCGAGGCTTTCTTT. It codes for CASSQDPGLEAFF.